These T cell receptor beta chains were read from a single sample in a study of beta chain features in type 1 diabetes. Only in-frame clones appear in the TCRdb table, and some are missing; sequencing was by immunoSEQ multiplex PCR. The table has approximately 600,000 clones, around 12% seen once. Material for sequencing was naive CD4+ T cells from blood. The receptors here all came from a man aged 30 to 45 with type 1 diabetes. Both conserved end residues are part of each CDR3. A D gene is named only where the DNA matches it firmly. The size field is filled for only some rows; it gives once, few, many or a size class.

D,V,size,J,CDR3,DNA
TRBD1,TRBV6-6,few,TRBJ1-2,CASSDDRVTYGYTF,TGTGCCAGCAGTGACGACAGGGTTACTTATGGCTACACCTTC
TRBD1,TRBV27,-,TRBJ2-7,CASSSPTGQNSYEQYF,TGTGCCAGCAGTTCACCGACAGGGCAAAACTCCTACGAGCAGTACTTC
-,TRBV7-2,-,TRBJ2-5,CASSLVFGAKETQYF,TGTGCCAGCAGCTTAGTATTCGGAGCGAAAGAGACCCAGTACTTC
-,TRBV7-8,-,TRBJ1-6,CASTPSGLNNSPLHF,TGTGCCAGCACTCCGAGCGGGTTGAATAATTCACCCCTCCACTTT
TRBD1,TRBV6-6,few,TRBJ1-5,CASRATGDGNQPQHF,TGTGCCAGCAGGGCGACAGGGGATGGCAATCAGCCCCAGCATTTT
TRBD1,TRBV19,few,TRBJ1-4,CASSISRTGELRPLNEKLFF,TGTGCCAGTAGTATAAGCCGGACAGGTGAATTACGTCCCCTCAATGAAAAACTGTTTTTT
-,TRBV27,-,TRBJ1-2,CASSSQTGSLRYGYTF,TGTGCCAGCAGTTCACAGACAGGCAGTTTAAGATATGGCTACACCTTC
-,TRBV14,-,TRBJ1-2,CASSPSGSLNYGYTF,TGTGCCAGCAGCCCCTCGGGCAGTCTTAACTATGGCTACACCTTC
TRBD2,TRBV6-5,few,TRBJ2-4,CASSSASGAKNIQYF,TGTGCCAGCAGTTCGGCTAGCGGAGCCAAAAACATTCAGTACTTC
-,TRBV9,few,TRBJ2-7,CASSVDGQYEQYF,TGTGCCAGCAGCGTAGACGGTCAGTACGAGCAGTACTTC
-,TRBV27,-,TRBJ1-6,CASSPKWGIAPLHF,TGTGCCAGCAGTCCGAAGTGGGGGATAGCACCCCTCCACTTT
-,TRBV28,-,TRBJ1-6,CASSPSRDSPLHF,TGTGCCAGCAGCCCATCCCGTGATTCACCCCTCCACTTT
-,TRBV12-5,-,TRBJ1-5,CASGLMRQPEGNQPQHF,TGTGCTAGTGGTTTGATGCGACAGCCGGAAGGCAATCAGCCCCAGCATTTT
-,TRBV7-9,few,TRBJ1-1,CASSLAGDTEAFF,TGTGCCAGCAGCTTAGCGGGAGACACTGAAGCTTTCTTT
TRBD2,TRBV7-2,-,TRBJ2-2,CASSSLAGGPAGELFF,TGTGCCAGCAGCTCCCTAGCGGGGGGTCCAGCCGGGGAGCTGTTTTTT
-,TRBV29-1,few,TRBJ1-2,CSSTELGYGYTF,TGCAGTTCGACAGAGCTTGGCTATGGCTACACCTTC
TRBD2,TRBV5-4,-,TRBJ2-3,CASSSPSGGATDTQYF,TGTGCCAGCAGCTCACCTAGCGGGGGGGCCACAGATACGCAGTATTTT
-,TRBV2,-,TRBJ1-2,CASSEVGLVYGYTF,TGTGCCAGCAGTGAGGTCGGATTGGTCTATGGCTACACCTTC
TRBD1,TRBV25-1,-,TRBJ1-2,CASSESGTGYGYTF,TGTGCCAGCAGTGAATCGGGGACAGGGTATGGCTACACCTTC
-,TRBV6-5,once,TRBJ1-3,CASSYSGIYSGNTIYF,TGTGCCAGCAGTTACTCCGGGATTTACTCTGGAAACACCATATATTTT
-,TRBV21-1,few,TRBJ1-2,CASTPLARSLYGYTF,TGTGCCAGCACTCCCTTGGCACGGAGCCTCTATGGCTACACCTTC
TRBD1,TRBV5-1,few,TRBJ1-5,CASSFTGVGQPQHF,TGCGCCAGCAGCTTTACAGGGGTGGGTCAGCCCCAGCATTTT
-,TRBV7-2,few,TRBJ2-1,CASSLGGFDMLTQFF,TGTGCCAGCAGCTTAGGGGGATTCGACATGCTGACGCAGTTCTTC
-,TRBV6-1,-,TRBJ2-7,CASISDSYEQYF,TGTGCCAGCATATCAGACTCCTACGAGCAGTACTTC
-,TRBV29-1,few,TRBJ2-1,CSVEEWGYNEQFF,TGCAGCGTTGAAGAGTGGGGGTACAATGAGCAGTTCTTC
-,TRBV7-2,few,TRBJ1-5,CASSSSNNQPQHF,TGTGCCAGCAGCTCATCGAACAATCAGCCCCAGCATTTT
-,TRBV14,-,TRBJ1-4,CASSPQQGKLFF,TGTGCCAGCAGCCCTCAGCAGGGAAAACTGTTTTTT
TRBD1,TRBV30,-,TRBJ2-2,CAFQSGTANTGELFF,TGTGCTTTTCAATCCGGGACAGCGAACACCGGGGAGCTGTTTTTT
TRBD1,TRBV7-9,-,TRBJ1-2,CASSRGGLGGAQYGYTF,TGTGCCAGCAGCCGGGGAGGCTTAGGGGGCGCACAATATGGCTACACCTTC
-,TRBV6-5,few,TRBJ1-2,CASSTRDYGYTF,TGTGCCAGCAGCACACGAGACTATGGCTACACCTTC
-,TRBV4-3,-,TRBJ1-5,CASSQGAGRQNQPQHF,TGCGCCAGCAGCCAAGGAGCCGGCCGCCAGAATCAGCCCCAGCATTTT
-,TRBV18,-,TRBJ2-2,CASSSMQGGELFF,TGTGCCAGCTCATCGATGCAGGGCGGGGAGCTGTTTTTT
TRBD1,TRBV7-2,few,TRBJ2-7,CASSLVDRVGGYEQYF,TGTGCCAGCAGCTTAGTGGACAGGGTAGGGGGATACGAGCAGTACTTC
TRBD2,TRBV19,few,TRBJ2-2,CASRPGLASGELFF,TGTGCCAGTAGACCGGGACTAGCGTCCGGGGAGCTGTTTTTT
-,TRBV6-6,few,TRBJ2-3,CASSYSRDTDTQYF,TGTGCCAGCAGTTACTCGAGGGATACAGATACGCAGTATTTT
TRBD1,TRBV9,few,TRBJ2-5,CASSVDIGTGGETQYF,TGTGCCAGCAGCGTAGATATCGGGACAGGGGGTGAGACCCAGTACTTC
TRBD1,TRBV7-2,-,TRBJ2-1,CASSPTRTGGNEQFF,TGTGCCAGCAGCCCCACCCGGACAGGGGGCAATGAGCAGTTCTTC
-,TRBV9,-,TRBJ2-1,CASSADRGSYNEQFF,TGTGCCAGCAGCGCTGATAGAGGCTCCTACAATGAGCAGTTCTTC
TRBD2,TRBV7-9,few,TRBJ2-1,CASSLMGLAGNEQFF,TGTGCCAGCAGCTTAATGGGACTAGCGGGGAATGAGCAGTTCTTC